One sample yielded the 22 T cell receptor beta chains listed below, sequenced in a study of shared clonotypes between healthy human individuals (dated by TCRdb to 2020 to 2022). To prepare the library, the immunoSEQ multiplex PCR assay was applied. Held by TCRdb, this immuneACCESS table contains in-frame sequences only and omits some clones. Under half of the omission traces to an unresolved V gene where checked; the cause of the rest is unknown. For this sample there are hundreds of thousands of clones; 95% to 98% appear just once. The ten most abundant clones make up 0.045% to 0.06% of the sample. The sequenced material came from naive CD4+ T cells sorted from blood. Read against the paper, the sample's cell subset or site label means: CD45RA+ positively selected. The receptors stem from a woman aged 30 to 39 in good health.

The V gene is TRBV11-2, the J gene TRBJ2-1, with TRBD2 matching over 15 bases. Germline-derived CDR1 and CDR2 are SGHAT and FQNNGV. V dropped 5 bases and J dropped 7; count of bases not matched to a gene: 3. The CDR3 is 15 residues long. CDR3 DNA sequence: TGTGCCAGCAGCATAGGACTAGCGGGAGGGAATGAGCAGTTCTTC. Translation: CASSIGLAGGNEQFF.

J is TRBJ2-2 and V is TRBV27; perhaps TRBD1 as D (5 bases). Germline values: CDR1 MNHEY, CDR2 SMNVEV (reference sequence). The germline V and J ends were trimmed by 3 bases and 6 bases, with 11 bases remaining between them. The CDR3 runs 14 residues. CDR3 coding DNA: TGTGCCAGCAGTTTTGTAGGGGTGGCCGGGGAGCTGTTTTTT. It is translated as CASSFVGVAGELFF.

The CDR3 nucleotides read TGTGCCAGCAGCAGATCGGGACTAGTGCTCCACGAGCAGTACTTC. Protein: CASSRSGLVLHEQYF. The chain couples TRBV7-9 to TRBJ2-7; 8 bases line up with TRBD2. Germline CDR1 SEHNR, CDR2 FQNEAQ (reference sequence). After removal of 5 bases from V and 5 bases from J, the junction contained 11 bases not matched to a gene. The CDR3 loop spans 15 amino acids.

This rearrangement joins TRBV6-8 to TRBJ2-1, with 8 bases matching TRBD2. This CDR3 comprises 16 residues. Trimming took 0 bases from V and 3 from J; bases not matched to a gene: 4. CDR1 is MNHGY and CDR2 is SAAAGT in the germline V gene. CDR3 coding DNA: TGTGCCAGCAGTTACTCCGGGAGGGCGGACTACAATGAGCAGTTCTTC. Amino acid sequence: CASSYSGRADYNEQFF.

The chain employs TRBV9 and TRBJ1-5; tentative D call: TRBD1 (5 bases). The CDR3 sequence is 15 residues long. Germline loops: CDR1 SGDLS, CDR2 YYNGEE. V gave up 1 base and J gave up 7 bases, with 15 bases separating them. The CDR3 DNA reads TGTGCCAGCAGCGTAATGGGGCTTGAAGGGCAGCCCCAGCATTTT. Translation gives CASSVMGLEGQPQHF.

The table lists this clone with a count of one. V gene TRBV7-9 combines with J gene TRBJ1-6; 8 nucleotides line up with TRBD1. V gave up 3 bases and J gave up 5 bases; unmatched junction bases: 12. The CDR3 runs 18 residues. The germline gives CDR1 SEHNR, CDR2 FQNEAQ (reference sequence). DNA for the CDR3: TGTGCCAGCAGCTTTGCATCGACAGGGGCCGCCGATAATTCACCCCTCCACTTT. Its translation: CASSFASTGAADNSPLHF.

This rearrangement joins TRBV28 to TRBJ1-1; a possible D gene is TRBD1 (5 bases). Germline CDR1 and CDR2: MDHEN and SYDVKM. The CDR3 covers 16 residues. V was trimmed by 5 bases and J by 10 bases, leaving 26 bases between them. The CDR3 DNA is TGTGCCAGCAGTACCGGGGACCAAATTACCCAAAGGATAGCTTTCTTT. This gives the protein CASSTGDQITQRIAFF. Supplemented by reference TRBV28 and TRBJ1-1, the full variable domain reads DVKVTQSSRYLVKRTGEKVFLECVQDMDHENMFWYRQDPGLGLRLIYFSYDVKMKEKGDIPEGYSVSREKKERFSLILESASTNQTSMYLCASSTGDQITQRIAFFGQGTRLTVV.

This chain joins TRBV5-1 and TRBJ2-1, with D possibly TRBD2 on 6 matching bases. The germline V gene encodes CDR1 SGHRS and CDR2 YFSETQ. The V and J ends lost 0 bases and 4 bases respectively, with 14 bases between them. CDR3 length equals 16 residues. As DNA, the CDR3 is TGCGCCAGCAGCTTGGACGGAGGGAGTAGGTACAATGAGCAGTTCTTC. Residues: CASSLDGGSRYNEQFF.

V is TRBV10-2 and J is TRBJ2-5; 10 bases fit TRBD2. The germline CDR1 and CDR2 sequences are WSHSY and SAAADI. The CDR3 is 15 residues long. The V gene end was trimmed by 3 bases and the J gene end by 5 bases; junction bases not matched to a gene: 6. The CDR3 sequence: CASSDALAGRETQYF. CDR3 sequence (DNA): TGCGCCAGCAGTGACGCACTAGCGGGAAGGGAGACCCAGTACTTC.

The genes are TRBV4-2 and TRBJ1-2, with a tentative D call TRBD1 (5 bases). CDR1 is LGHNA and CDR2 is YNFKEQ in the germline V gene. This CDR3 has 15 residues. Trimming cost V 0 bases and J 2 bases, with 10 bases left between them. For the CDR3, the DNA is TGTGCCAGCAGCCAAGAATCGGGGGTGAACTATGGCTACACCTTC. It is translated as CASSQESGVNYGYTF.

The chain couples TRBV10-3 to TRBJ2-5, with 8 bases fitting TRBD1. This CDR3 has 16 amino acids. Per germline, CDR1 ENHRY and CDR2 SYGVKD. J was trimmed by 5 bases and V by 3 bases; bases with no gene match: 11. The CDR3 bases are TGTGCCATCAGTGAAAGGGACAGGCCTTTGGGGGAGACCCAGTACTTC. It codes for CAISERDRPLGETQYF.

Remarks on this clone: This sample includes further DNA sequences coding for the same CDR3. This chain uses TRBV5-1 with TRBJ1-3; the match to TRBD1 covers 8 bases. CDR1 and CDR2 from the germline V gene are SGHRS and YFSETQ. V shed 5 bases, J shed 3 bases, and the junction held 4 bases outside the gene matches. The CDR3 spans 14 residues. In DNA form, the CDR3 reads TGCGCCAGCAGTACAGGGGGAAGTGGAAACACCATATATTTT. Translation gives CASSTGGSGNTIYF.

V usage is TRBV27 and J usage is TRBJ1-1, with a possible D match to TRBD1 (5 bases). The CDR3 loop spans 14 amino acids. V lost 1 base to trimming and J lost 4 bases, with 10 bases between them. Germline V gene lookup returns CDR1 MNHEY and CDR2 SMNVEV (reference sequence). CDR3 residues: CASSLFGAGTEAFF. In DNA form, the CDR3 reads TGTGCCAGCAGTTTATTTGGGGCTGGCACTGAAGCTTTCTTT.

This clone came up once. The chain uses TRBV28 and TRBJ1-1; D is unresolved. CDR1 and CDR2 from the germline V gene are MDHEN and SYDVKM. The CDR3 loop spans 13 amino acids. Trimming left V 0 bases short and J 8 bases short, with 10 bases between. The CDR3 here is CASSLWNWVEAFF. The CDR3 DNA sequence: TGTGCCAGCAGTTTATGGAATTGGGTGGAAGCTTTCTTT.

The chain links TRBV5-1 to TRBJ1-4; perhaps TRBD1 as D (6 bases). The germline V gene has CDR1 SGHRS and CDR2 YFSETQ. Trimming stripped 4 bases from V and 4 bases from J, with 14 bases between. This CDR3 spans 15 amino acids. The CDR3 DNA follows: TGCGCCAGCAGCCCACAGGGAACTCTTAATGAAAAACTGTTTTTT. This translates into CASSPQGTLNEKLFF.

The rearrangement links TRBV7-9 to TRBJ2-5; unclear D gene. V was clipped by 7 bases and J by 0 bases, with 15 bases between them. The CDR3 totals 15 residues. Germline CDR1 is SEHNR and CDR2 is FQNEAQ (reference sequence). The DNA for the CDR3 is TGTGCCAGCACTCGAGAAGGCAATTACCAAGAGACCCAGTACTTC. It is translated as CASTREGNYQETQYF.

The chain is built from TRBV5-1 and TRBJ2-1; D ambiguous. Germline-derived CDR1 and CDR2 are SGHRS and YFSETQ. The CDR3 has 14 amino acids. Trimming cost V 3 bases and J 2 bases, with 9 bases left between them. In DNA form, the CDR3 reads TGCGCCAGCAGCTCAGTCCCCACCTACAATGAGCAGTTCTTC. Translating it yields CASSSVPTYNEQFF.

The chain uses TRBV2 and TRBJ2-3; 9 bases fit TRBD2. V shed 1 base, J shed 0 bases, and the junction held 5 bases outside the gene matches. The germline gives CDR1 SNHLY, CDR2 FYNNEI. The CDR3 extends over 17 amino acids. CDR3 DNA: TGTGCCAGCAGTGAAGGGGCGGGAGGGCCCAGCACAGATACGCAGTATTTT. Protein: CASSEGAGGPSTDTQYF.

V is TRBV19 and J is TRBJ2-2; the match to TRBD2 covers 7 bases. The CDR3 totals 17 residues. The junction had 9 bases not matched to a gene; V was cut back by 3 bases and J by 2 bases. Germline V CDR1 and CDR2: LNHDA, SQIVND (reference sequence). For the CDR3, the DNA is TGTGCCAGTAGTATGGGGAGGGCTTTTAGAAACACCGGGGAGCTGTTTTTT. Translated: CASSMGRAFRNTGELFF.

This chain uses TRBV18 with TRBJ2-7; 12 bases match TRBD2. The CDR3 totals 15 residues. V was clipped by 3 bases and J by 7 bases; unmatched bases: 7. Per the germline V gene, CDR1 is KGHSH and CDR2 is LQKENI. DNA of the CDR3: TGTGCCAGCTCACCCAGACTAGCGGGAGTTGGTGAGCAGTACTTC. Translated: CASSPRLAGVGEQYF.

The chain joins TRBV28 to TRBJ1-4, with D possibly TRBD1 on 6 matching bases. This CDR3 has 15 amino acids. Germline V gives CDR1 MDHEN, CDR2 SYDVKM. V was shortened by 5 bases and J by 0 bases, with 10 bases between the two germline ends. The CDR3 is CASSEGDATNEKLFF. In DNA, the CDR3 is TGTGCCAGCAGTGAGGGGGATGCAACTAATGAAAAACTGTTTTTT. The whole variable domain, filled in from reference TRBV28 and TRBJ1-4, reads DVKVTQSSRYLVKRTGEKVFLECVQDMDHENMFWYRQDPGLGLRLIYFSYDVKMKEKGDIPEGYSVSREKKERFSLILESASTNQTSMYLCASSEGDATNEKLFFGSGTQLSVL.

This sequence joins TRBV5-1 and TRBJ1-1; 7 bases align to TRBD1. The CDR3 loop spans 18 amino acids. The V and J ends lost 3 bases and 3 bases, in that order; junction bases with no gene match: 17. Germline CDR1 is SGHRS and CDR2 is YFSETQ. The CDR3 DNA reads TGCGCCAGCAGCTCGACGACAGGCGGATTTACAGGGGACACTGAAGCTTTCTTT. It specifies CASSSTTGGFTGDTEAFF.